These T cell receptor beta chains were read from a single sample in a study of cytomegalovirus exposure and HLA in healthy donors. TCRdb's table, derived via immunoSEQ multiplex PCR, lists solely in-frame clones and lacks some. The sample has around 160,000 clones. Sequencing was performed on PBMCs. These receptors were taken from a woman aged 50 to 60 in good health and CMV-seronegative. Each CDR3 is given with its conserved first and last residue. The D gene is left open where the match is weak.

J gene	V gene	D gene	CDR3 DNA	CDR3 protein
TRBJ1-3	TRBV9	.	TGTGCCAGCAAGGGGGAGGGAAACACCATATATTTT	CASKGEGNTIYF
TRBJ1-1	TRBV6-5	.	TGTGCCAGCAGTTACTCGATGCCACAGAGAAGCACTGAAGCTTTCTTT	CASSYSMPQRSTEAFF
TRBJ2-1	TRBV29-1	.	TGCAGCGCCACACCTGCAGGCCGTGGCGAGCAGTTCTTC	CSATPAGRGEQFF
TRBJ2-7	TRBV10-3	TRBD1	TGTGCCATCCGCGGGACAGGGGGCTTTTCGAGCTCCTACGAGCAGTACTTC	CAIRGTGGFSSSYEQYF
TRBJ2-7	TRBV6-1	.	TGTGCCACTAAAACCGGCAGGGTTCACGAGCAGTACTTC	CATKTGRVHEQYF
TRBJ2-7	TRBV28	.	TGTGCCAGCAGTCCCCCTAGCAGCCCCTTCTACGAGCAGTACTTC	CASSPPSSPFYEQYF
TRBJ2-2	TRBV30	.	TGTGCCTACTCCAAAACGGGCACCGGGGAGCTGTTTTTT	CAYSKTGTGELFF
TRBJ2-6	TRBV7-6	.	TGTGCCAGCAGCTTTGAGGGTAACTCTGGGGCCAACGTCCTGACTTTC	CASSFEGNSGANVLTF
TRBJ2-7	TRBV19	TRBD2	TGTGCCAGTAGTACGGGACTAGCGGGAAGGGAGCAGTACTTC	CASSTGLAGREQYF
TRBJ2-3	TRBV5-7	TRBD2	TGTGCCAGCAGCTCGTTACTAGCGGGGGGCACAGATACGCAGTATTTT	CASSSLLAGGTDTQYF
TRBJ1-2	TRBV9	.	TGTGCCAGCAGCGTAGGAGTCAGGGAAGGTGGCTACACCTTC	CASSVGVREGGYTF
TRBJ2-7	TRBV6-5	TRBD2	TGTGCCAGCAGTTCTGGGACTAGCGGGAGGTCCGAGCAGTACTTC	CASSSGTSGRSEQYF
TRBJ2-7	TRBV4-1	.	TGCGCCAGCAGCCAAGGGTTCGGGGAGGCCCTGGACGAGCAGTACTTC	CASSQGFGEALDEQYF
TRBJ2-5	TRBV11-2	.	TGTGCCAGCAGCTTAGCGGCCGGCCGAGGTCAAGAGACCCAGTACTTC	CASSLAAGRGQETQYF
TRBJ2-2	TRBV11-2	TRBD1	TGTGCCAGCAGCTTCCGCGAGACAGGGAACGGCGGGGAGCTGTTTTTT	CASSFRETGNGGELFF
TRBJ1-3	TRBV15	.	TGTGCCACCAGCTCAAGAGGAGACGCTCGGAGTGGTAGAAACACCATATATTTT	CATSSRGDARSGRNTIYF
TRBJ1-1	TRBV11-1	TRBD1	TGTGCCAGCAGCCTCCGGACAGGGGTTACTGAAGCTTTCTTT	CASSLRTGVTEAFF
TRBJ1-1	TRBV5-6	TRBD1	TGTGCCAGCAGCCTCGGGACAGGGGGTCTCCTCGCCTTT	CASSLGTGGLLAF
TRBJ2-3	TRBV11-2	TRBD2	TGTGCCAGCAGGAGTGGCGGGGGGGAAAGCACAGATACGCAGTATTTT	CASRSGGGESTDTQYF
TRBJ2-1	TRBV5-1	TRBD2	TGCGCCAGCAGTCCCACTAGCGGGAGAGCCAATGAGCAGTTCTTC	CASSPTSGRANEQFF
TRBJ2-2	TRBV25-1	.	TGTGCCAGCAGTGAATCAAGAGGGCGGGGAAGCACCGGGGAGCTGTTTTTT	CASSESRGRGSTGELFF
TRBJ1-3	TRBV5-6	.	TGTGCCAGCAGCCGCAAAGGTGGGCCAGCCTCTGGAAACACCATATATTTT	CASSRKGGPASGNTIYF
TRBJ1-6	TRBV14	.	TGTGCCAGCAGCTTCCTCTATAATTCACCCCTCCACTTT	CASSFLYNSPLHF
TRBJ2-7	TRBV5-1	TRBD2	TGCGCCAGCAGCTTGGTGGGACTAGCGGATAGCTCCTACGAGCAGTACTTT	CASSLVGLADSSYEQYF
TRBJ1-5	TRBV6-5	.	TGTGCCAGCAGTTTAGGCGGTAGCAATCAGCCCCAGCATTTT	CASSLGGSNQPQHF
TRBJ2-1	TRBV7-3	TRBD2	TGTGCCAGCAGCTCGACTAGCCCCTCAGGGCACAATGAGCAGTTCTTC	CASSSTSPSGHNEQFF
TRBJ2-3	TRBV5-4	TRBD2	TGTGCCAGCAGCTTGGAGGGAGGGCCTTTCGTGGATACGCAGTATTTT	CASSLEGGPFVDTQYF
TRBJ1-2	TRBV2	TRBD1	TGTGCCAGCACCCCCGACAGGGGGTTAAATGGCTACACCTTC	CASTPDRGLNGYTF
TRBJ2-1	TRBV4-2	TRBD2	TGTGCCAGCAGCCAAGAAACGGGAGGACCGTTCTTC	CASSQETGGPFF
TRBJ1-5	TRBV7-6	.	TGTGCCAGCAGCATCGCACCTGCCGGTCAGCCCCAGCATTTT	CASSIAPAGQPQHF
TRBJ1-2	TRBV28	TRBD1	TGTGCCAGCACCGACGACAGGGACGGAGGCTACACCTTC	CASTDDRDGGYTF
TRBJ1-4	TRBV15	.	TGTGCCACCAGCAGAGCAAGAGCAACTAATGAAAAACTGTTTTTT	CATSRARATNEKLFF
TRBJ2-7	TRBV28	.	TGTGCCAGCAGTCCCGAGGGGACAAGCTCCTACGAGCAGTACTTC	CASSPEGTSSYEQYF
TRBJ2-4	TRBV5-4	.	TGTGCCAGCAGCTCCCGACAGGACCGAAACATTCAGTACTTC	CASSSRQDRNIQYF
TRBJ1-5	TRBV6-1	.	TGTGCCAGCAGTGAAGCGGAGCTAAAGGGGCAGCCCCAGCATTTT	CASSEAELKGQPQHF
TRBJ1-1	TRBV13	.	TGTGCCAGCAGCTTCGAAGCGAACACTGAAGCTTTCTTT	CASSFEANTEAFF
TRBJ1-5	TRBV27	.	TGTGCCAGCAGTCCCTCGGGGGGCGCGGGCAATCAGCCCCAGCATTTT	CASSPSGGAGNQPQHF
TRBJ1-3	TRBV5-1	TRBD1	TGCGCCAGCAGGACGGACAGGGGTAATGGAAACACCATATATTTT	CASRTDRGNGNTIYF
TRBJ1-1	TRBV7-8	.	TGTGCCAGCACCCGGGGACACATAAAGAACACTGAAGCTTTCTTT	CASTRGHIKNTEAFF
TRBJ1-6	TRBV6-1	TRBD1	TGTGCCAGCAGTGAATGGGGCAGGGGGTTCGATTCACCCCTCCACTTT	CASSEWGRGFDSPLHF
TRBJ2-7	TRBV4-2	TRBD2	TGTGCCAGCAGCCAACGACTAGCGGGAGGGTCCAACCCTTACGAGCAGTACTTC	CASSQRLAGGSNPYEQYF
TRBJ1-4	TRBV2	TRBD1	TGTGCCGGGGACCGGGACAGGGGAGAAAAACTGTTTTTT	CAGDRDRGEKLFF
TRBJ1-4	TRBV6-6	.	TGTGCCAGCAGTTACTCGAAAGGGGGGGGTGAAAAACTGTTTTTT	CASSYSKGGGEKLFF
TRBJ2-5	TRBV7-2	.	TGTGCCAGCAGCTCCCACCGGGTCCAAGAGACCCAGTACTTC	CASSSHRVQETQYF
TRBJ1-5	TRBV19	.	TGTGCCAGTAGTGTCCGGGACACCGATCAGCCCCAGCATTTT	CASSVRDTDQPQHF